What follows is one T cell receptor beta chain and its context. Antigen unknown. Trimming took 6 bases from V and 5 from J; bases not matched to a gene: 15. Germline V gene data show CDR1 as SQVTM and CDR2 as ANQGSEA. This CDR3 comprises 15 residues. This entry comes from a study of CD8+ T cells in alopecia areata. Study in general: Twice a day, 5 to 10 mg of oral tofacitinib was administered to treated patients.

Study results and limitations: Scalp samples also yield sequences from resident alphabeta T cells of normal skin. A large proportion of expanded lesional clones were detected persisting in scalp and blood during tofacitinib.

Sequencing templates came from extracted RNA that was reverse transcribed into cDNA. TCRdb's table, derived via immunoSEQ multiplex PCR, lists solely in-frame clones and lacks some. This table has roughly 180,000 clones, 60% to 70% appearing once. This sample's treatment: oral pan-JAK inhibitor, 5-10 mg twice daily. Both CD4+ and CD8+ T cells were separated by sorting PBMCs. The specimen was CD4+ T cells sorted from blood, collected at week 4, from a patient treated with tofacitinib. The V gene is TRBV29-1, the J gene TRBJ1-2; 7 bases align to TRBD1. This TCR came from a human donor with alopecia areata. The CDR3 here is CSVTEGAGGHYGYTF. The CDR3, as DNA: TGCAGCGTGACCGAGGGGGCAGGGGGGCATTATGGCTACACCTTC. The full variable domain, completed using reference TRBV29-1 and TRBJ1-2, is SAVISQKPSRDICQRGTSLTIQCQVDSQVTMMFWYRQQPGQSLTLIATANQGSEATYESGFVIDKFPISRPNLTFSTLTVSNMSPEDSSIYLCSVTEGAGGHYGYTFGSGTRLTVV.